This T cell receptor beta chain was identified in a study of cytomegalovirus exposure and HLA in healthy donors. Trimming stripped 7 bases from V and 6 bases from J, with 17 bases between. Germline V gene sequence: CDR1 SGHRS, CDR2 YFSETQ. The CDR3 sequence is 15 residues long. In the PCR, 60 Vbeta and 13 Jbeta primers were used. Method: immunoSEQ multiplex PCR; TCRdb's copy keeps in-frame clones and lacks some. The data contain approximately 180,000 clones, around 84% of them singletons. The chain is built from TRBV5-1 and TRBJ1-6; the D gene is possibly TRBD1 (5 bases). The sequence came from a woman aged 18 to 35 in good health and CMV-seronegative. The material sequenced was PBMCs. The CDR3 here is CASSGGGQVNSPLHF. The DNA of the CDR3 is TGCGCCAGCTCCGGCGGGGGTCAGGTTAATTCACCCCTCCACTTT. Drawing the rest from reference TRBV5-1 and TRBJ1-6, the complete variable domain is KAGVTQTPRYLIKTRGQQVTLSCSPISGHRSVSWYQQTPGQGLQFLFEYFSETQRNKGNFPGRFSGRQFSNSRSEMNVSTLELGDSALYLCASSGGGQVNSPLHFGNGTRLTVT.